This TCR beta chain was documented in a study of response to subunit inactivated influenza vaccine. The CDR3 covers 15 residues. From germline, CDR1 is SNHLY and CDR2 FYNNEI. V was trimmed by 8 bases and J by 2 bases, leaving 15 bases between them. Via MiXCR, TCRdb re-called the RT-PCR reads, giving one row per CDR3 protein. In the table there are 150,000 to 200,000 distinct CDR3 sequences, approximately 12% of which are singletons. These sequences were also reported in another study, on T cells expressing NK-cell markers. This second study notes: Beta-chain TCR cDNA was generated via 5'RACE template switching with UMIs. Dominant NKG2C+ clonotypes were found to form about 1.0-7.0% of CD8+ T cells in 5 or 6 donors.

The chain uses TRBV2 and TRBJ2-2, with D possibly being TRBD1 (6 bases). The sample in question was CD8+ T cells sorted from PBMCs, obtained roughly 12 days after vaccination. This clonotype was sampled from a man between 50 and 59 years old who received an inactivated influenza vaccine. CDR3 amino acids: CASVRGRGNTGELFF. For the CDR3, the DNA is TGTGCCAGCGTACGTGGCAGGGGAAACACCGGGGAGCTGTTTTTT.